A selection of T cell receptor beta chains follows, all from one sample in a study of blood T cell repertoires in COVID-19. Method: immunoSEQ multiplex PCR; TCRdb's copy keeps in-frame clones and lacks some. The sample lists roughly 70,000 clones, 86% occurring once. The sample taken for sequencing was peripheral blood. These receptors were obtained from a man between 65 and 85 years old with active COVID-19. Both conserved end residues are part of each CDR3. D genes are given only for firm matches. Clone size is stated in some rows and not others, as once, few, many or a class when expanded.

clone_size: -
v_call: TRBV19
d_call: TRBD1
j_call: TRBJ1-3
cdr3_nt: TGTGCCAGTAGCACAGGGGCTGGAAACACCATATATTTT
cdr3_aa: CASSTGAGNTIYF

clone_size: once
v_call: TRBV10-2
d_call: TRBD1
j_call: TRBJ1-6
cdr3_nt: TGCGCCAGCAGTGACCCCCACAGGGGTGGAGATAATTCACCCCTCCACTTT
cdr3_aa: CASSDPHRGGDNSPLHF

clone_size: -
v_call: TRBV20-1
d_call: -
j_call: TRBJ2-5
cdr3_nt: TGCAGTGCGGGGGGGCCCATGGCCCAGTACTTC
cdr3_aa: CSAGGPMAQYF

clone_size: -
v_call: TRBV7-2
d_call: -
j_call: TRBJ1-6
cdr3_nt: TGTGCCAGCAGCACCCGTCGGGATTCACCCCTCCACTTT
cdr3_aa: CASSTRRDSPLHF

clone_size: -
v_call: TRBV3-1/TRBV3-2
d_call: TRBD2
j_call: TRBJ2-1
cdr3_nt: TGTGCCAGCAGCCGGACTAGCGGGACCTACAATGAGCAGTTCTTC
cdr3_aa: CASSRTSGTYNEQFF

clone_size: -
v_call: TRBV7-8
d_call: TRBD1
j_call: TRBJ1-2
cdr3_nt: TGTGCCAGCAGCCCGGGGGACAGTAACTATGGCTACACCTTC
cdr3_aa: CASSPGDSNYGYTF

clone_size: -
v_call: TRBV18
d_call: -
j_call: TRBJ1-5
cdr3_nt: TGTGCCAGCTCACCAGTCGTCGGGGGATTCCAGCCCCAGCATTTT
cdr3_aa: CASSPVVGGFQPQHF

clone_size: once
v_call: TRBV24-1
d_call: -
j_call: TRBJ2-3
cdr3_nt: TGTGCCACCAGTGATTTTCCTGGGCCCCAGGGGACGAAAAGCACAGATACGCAGTATTTT
cdr3_aa: CATSDFPGPQGTKSTDTQYF

clone_size: -
v_call: TRBV7-9
d_call: -
j_call: TRBJ1-6
cdr3_nt: TGTGCCAGCAGCGGGGGCCCCCCCGGGTCACCCCTCCACTTT
cdr3_aa: CASSGGPPGSPLHF

clone_size: -
v_call: TRBV18
d_call: TRBD2
j_call: TRBJ2-1
cdr3_nt: TGTGCCAGCTCAGAGCTTTTAGCGGGAAATAATGAGCAGTTCTTC
cdr3_aa: CASSELLAGNNEQFF

clone_size: -
v_call: TRBV11-3
d_call: -
j_call: TRBJ1-1
cdr3_nt: TGTGCCAGCAGCACCCACCCCGGGGGGAACACTGAAGCTTTCTTT
cdr3_aa: CASSTHPGGNTEAFF

clone_size: -
v_call: TRBV4-2
d_call: TRBD1
j_call: TRBJ1-2
cdr3_nt: TGTGCCAGCAGCCAAGAGGGGGACAGGGTTGGAGGCTACACCTTC
cdr3_aa: CASSQEGDRVGGYTF

clone_size: once
v_call: TRBV5-1
d_call: TRBD2
j_call: TRBJ2-5
cdr3_nt: TGCGCCAGCAGCCCAACTAGCGGGTACCAAGAGACCCAGTACTTC
cdr3_aa: CASSPTSGYQETQYF

clone_size: -
v_call: TRBV18
d_call: -
j_call: TRBJ2-7
cdr3_nt: TGTGCCAGCTCACCAATCCCACCGCAGGTCTCCTACGAGCAGTACTTC
cdr3_aa: CASSPIPPQVSYEQYF

clone_size: once
v_call: TRBV7-9
d_call: -
j_call: TRBJ2-7
cdr3_nt: TGTGCCAGCAGCCCCTATCGGCCAGGGGGGTCCTACGAGCAGTACTTC
cdr3_aa: CASSPYRPGGSYEQYF

clone_size: -
v_call: TRBV2
d_call: -
j_call: TRBJ2-7
cdr3_nt: TGTGCCAGCAGCGAACAGGGATACGAGCAGTACTTC
cdr3_aa: CASSEQGYEQYF

clone_size: -
v_call: TRBV18
d_call: TRBD1
j_call: TRBJ2-7
cdr3_nt: TGTGCCAGCTCACCCGGGACAGGTGGGACTTACGAGCAGTACTTC
cdr3_aa: CASSPGTGGTYEQYF

clone_size: -
v_call: TRBV21-1
d_call: -
j_call: TRBJ2-7
cdr3_nt: TGTGCCAGCAGCAAAGACAGGGCCAAGGTGGACGAGCAGTACTTC
cdr3_aa: CASSKDRAKVDEQYF

clone_size: -
v_call: TRBV9
d_call: -
j_call: TRBJ2-7
cdr3_nt: TGTGCCAGCAGCCCTAGGTGGGAGAGCCACGAGCAGTACTTC
cdr3_aa: CASSPRWESHEQYF

clone_size: -
v_call: TRBV7-2
d_call: TRBD2
j_call: TRBJ2-4
cdr3_nt: TGTGCCAGCAGCTTTGGGGGGGGAACAAAAAACATTCAGTACTTC
cdr3_aa: CASSFGGGTKNIQYF

clone_size: -
v_call: TRBV11-1
d_call: -
j_call: TRBJ2-2
cdr3_nt: TGTGCCAGCAGCCCCCGGCGAGGCACCGGGGAGCTGTTTTTT
cdr3_aa: CASSPRRGTGELFF

clone_size: few
v_call: TRBV24-1
d_call: -
j_call: TRBJ2-3
cdr3_nt: TGTGCCACCAGTGATCCCCGCGGGTATAGCACAGATACGCAGTATTTT
cdr3_aa: CATSDPRGYSTDTQYF

clone_size: few
v_call: TRBV7-9
d_call: TRBD2
j_call: TRBJ2-1
cdr3_nt: TGTGCCAGCAGCCCCACGGGACTAGCGGGACGATTTCCCTACAATGAGCAGTTCTTC
cdr3_aa: CASSPTGLAGRFPYNEQFF

clone_size: -
v_call: TRBV7-9
d_call: TRBD2
j_call: TRBJ2-1
cdr3_nt: TGTGCCAGCAGCTTAGGGGTCAGCGGGAGCGGGGTCGATGAGCAGTTCTTC
cdr3_aa: CASSLGVSGSGVDEQFF

clone_size: -
v_call: TRBV10-3
d_call: -
j_call: TRBJ1-2
cdr3_nt: TGTGCCATCAGTGAGTCGGGAGGAACCAGTAACTATGGCTACACCTTC
cdr3_aa: CAISESGGTSNYGYTF

clone_size: once
v_call: TRBV6-5
d_call: TRBD1
j_call: TRBJ2-7
cdr3_nt: TGTGCCAGCAGGCACCGGGGACAGGGGGTCTACGAGCAGTACTTC
cdr3_aa: CASRHRGQGVYEQYF

clone_size: once
v_call: TRBV3-1/TRBV3-2
d_call: -
j_call: TRBJ1-2
cdr3_nt: TGTGCCAGCAGCCAAGATCAAAACTATGGCTACACCTTC
cdr3_aa: CASSQDQNYGYTF

clone_size: few
v_call: TRBV7-2
d_call: -
j_call: TRBJ2-1
cdr3_nt: TGTGCCAGCAGCCCTACCCGGGGTAGTGGGGTGGGGGGTGAGCAGTTCTTC
cdr3_aa: CASSPTRGSGVGGEQFF

clone_size: -
v_call: TRBV5-4
d_call: -
j_call: TRBJ2-3
cdr3_nt: TGTGCCAGCAGCCGCCTCTACCCAAGCACAGATACGCAGTATTTT
cdr3_aa: CASSRLYPSTDTQYF

clone_size: -
v_call: TRBV3-1/TRBV3-2
d_call: -
j_call: TRBJ2-1
cdr3_nt: TGTGCCAGCAGCCAAAGAGGACACGATGAGCAGTTCTTC
cdr3_aa: CASSQRGHDEQFF

clone_size: -
v_call: TRBV4-1
d_call: TRBD1
j_call: TRBJ2-5
cdr3_nt: TGCGCCAGCAGCCTATTCCCCAGGGGGAGTGCAGAGACCCAGTACTTC
cdr3_aa: CASSLFPRGSAETQYF

clone_size: -
v_call: TRBV15
d_call: -
j_call: TRBJ2-1
cdr3_nt: TGTGCCACCAGCAGAGGGACAGGGAGGGGAAATGAGCAGTTCTTC
cdr3_aa: CATSRGTGRGNEQFF

clone_size: -
v_call: TRBV11-3
d_call: -
j_call: TRBJ2-2
cdr3_nt: TGTGCCAGCCAACCAAGGACGTGGGGCCAAGCCGGGGAGCTGTTTTTT
cdr3_aa: CASQPRTWGQAGELFF

clone_size: once
v_call: TRBV10-2
d_call: -
j_call: TRBJ2-3
cdr3_nt: TGCGCCAGCAGTGTTCCGGGAGTGGCGGATACGCAGTATTTT
cdr3_aa: CASSVPGVADTQYF

clone_size: -
v_call: TRBV7-9
d_call: -
j_call: TRBJ2-1
cdr3_nt: TGTGCCAGCAGCACGCGACTAGGCCCTGGCAATGAGCAGTTCTTC
cdr3_aa: CASSTRLGPGNEQFF

clone_size: -
v_call: TRBV6-1
d_call: TRBD1
j_call: TRBJ2-1
cdr3_nt: TGTGCCAGCAGTGAATTTAGGACAGGGGGTGAGCAGTTCTTC
cdr3_aa: CASSEFRTGGEQFF

clone_size: -
v_call: TRBV9
d_call: -
j_call: TRBJ2-3
cdr3_nt: TGTGCCAGCAGCGTAGCGGCTAGCGGCACAGATACGCAGTATTTT
cdr3_aa: CASSVAASGTDTQYF

clone_size: -
v_call: TRBV2
d_call: -
j_call: TRBJ2-2
cdr3_nt: TGTGCCAGCAGCCCCCGGACTCGCGAGAACACCGGGGAGCTGTTTTTT
cdr3_aa: CASSPRTRENTGELFF

clone_size: -
v_call: TRBV5-1
d_call: -
j_call: TRBJ2-5
cdr3_nt: TGCGCCAGCAGCACCGGACAGTCCCAAGAGACCCAGTACTTC
cdr3_aa: CASSTGQSQETQYF

clone_size: -
v_call: TRBV7-9
d_call: TRBD2
j_call: TRBJ2-7
cdr3_nt: TGTGCCAGCAGCCCGGCTAGCGGGAGAGGGGAGCAGTACTTC
cdr3_aa: CASSPASGRGEQYF

clone_size: once
v_call: TRBV12-3/TRBV12-4
d_call: -
j_call: TRBJ1-1
cdr3_nt: TGTGCCAGCAGTCCCCGGCGGCCTGAAGCTTTCTTT
cdr3_aa: CASSPRRPEAFF

clone_size: -
v_call: TRBV28
d_call: -
j_call: TRBJ1-2
cdr3_nt: TGTGCCAGCAGTCCCCGGGGGGCTGAGGGCTACACCTTC
cdr3_aa: CASSPRGAEGYTF

clone_size: -
v_call: TRBV6-5
d_call: -
j_call: TRBJ2-5
cdr3_nt: TGTGCCAGCAACGACCCGGTCGGGGCCCAGTACTTC
cdr3_aa: CASNDPVGAQYF

clone_size: -
v_call: TRBV15
d_call: TRBD1
j_call: TRBJ1-4
cdr3_nt: TGTGCCACCAGCAGCGACAGGGGGGCTGCAACTAATGAAAAACTGTTTTTT
cdr3_aa: CATSSDRGAATNEKLFF

clone_size: once
v_call: TRBV21-1
d_call: -
j_call: TRBJ2-3
cdr3_nt: TGTGCCAGCAGCACCAGCAAGGGGTCCCATAGCACAGATACGCAGTATTTT
cdr3_aa: CASSTSKGSHSTDTQYF

clone_size: -
v_call: TRBV30
d_call: -
j_call: TRBJ1-6
cdr3_nt: TGTGCCTGGGGGGGCGACAGGTCCAATTCACCCCTCCACTTT
cdr3_aa: CAWGGDRSNSPLHF